A single sample gave rise to the 22 T cell receptor beta chains below, sequenced in a study of cytomegalovirus exposure and HLA in healthy donors (dated by TCRdb to the late 2010s). The library relied on the immunoSEQ multiplex PCR assay. Imported from immuneACCESS, the table was reduced by TCRdb to in-frame sequences with V and J called. These copies leave out some clones; in studies compared against another copy, an unresolved V gene accounts for under half, and the cause of the remainder is not known. This sample holds roughly 120,000 clones; around 88% were observed only once. The ten largest clones add up to roughly 5.3% of the sample. Sequenced input: PBMCs. The source of these receptors is a young man in good health and CMV-seronegative.

The chain employs TRBV28 and TRBJ2-1, with 9 bases that match TRBD1. The CDR3 is 15 amino acids. The germline gives CDR1 MDHEN, CDR2 SYDVKM. The trim removed 6 bases at V and 3 bases at J, leaving 6 bases unmatched. The CDR3 region is CASRFGTGHYNEQFF. The CDR3, as DNA: TGTGCCAGCAGGTTCGGGACAGGGCACTACAATGAGCAGTTCTTC.

This clone occurred once. DNA of the CDR3: TGTGCCAGCAGCGGGACTAGCGGGGGCCGAGATACGCAGTATTTT. As protein: CASSGTSGGRDTQYF. V and J are TRBV7-6 and TRBJ2-3, with 14 bases aligning to TRBD2. Trimming at V came to 5 bases and at J to 5 bases, leaving 3 bases not matched to a gene. CDR1 and CDR2 (germline): SGHVS, FNYEAQ. This CDR3 has 15 residues.

This sequence joins TRBV10-3 and TRBJ1-2; D is undetermined. The CDR3 totals 18 residues. CDR1 is ENHRY and CDR2 is SYGVKD in the germline V gene. The ends were cut back, 2 bases at V and 2 bases at J, with 21 bases in the middle. The CDR3, as DNA: TGTGCCATCAGTGAGCCCGCGGCCGTCCGAAGGGAGAACTATGGCTACACCTTC. It is translated as CAISEPAAVRRENYGYTF.

This sequence joins TRBV2 and TRBJ1-5; 11 bases fit TRBD1. CDR1 SNHLY and CDR2 FYNNEI come from the germline V gene. The CDR3 spans 16 residues. With 2 bases clipped from V and 2 bases from J, the junction kept 2 bases outside the gene matches. The CDR3 nucleotides read TGTGCCAGCAGTGAATTGGGACAGGGGGGCAATCAGCCCCAGCATTTT. Protein: CASSELGQGGNQPQHF.

The gene calls are TRBV29-1 and TRBJ1-2; 7 nucleotides match TRBD1. CDR3 length equals 15 residues. Per the germline V gene, CDR1 is SQVTM and CDR2 is ANQGSEA. The V and J ends lost 3 bases and 7 bases, in that order; junction bases with no gene match: 14. DNA for the CDR3: TGCAGCGTTGAGGTTCGGGGACAGACAGGTGGTGGCTACACCTTC. It specifies CSVEVRGQTGGGYTF.

The chain combines TRBV28 with TRBJ2-2; 7 bases line up with TRBD2. The CDR3 covers 15 residues. Per germline, CDR1 MDHEN and CDR2 SYDVKM. Losses at the gene ends were 7 bases for V and 4 bases for J; bases not matched to a gene: 9. CDR3 in DNA: TGTGCCAGCAACCTCCGGGGGGTCGGCACCGGGGAGCTGTTTTTT. Translating gives CASNLRGVGTGELFF.

This chain joins TRBV5-1 and TRBJ2-1; 14 nucleotides agree with TRBD2. This CDR3 is 16 amino acids long. After removal of 0 bases from V and 7 bases from J, the junction contained 3 bases not matched to a gene. CDR1 is SGHRS, CDR2 YFSETQ, per germline. The CDR3 loop reads CASSLGTSGRKNEQFF. DNA of the CDR3: TGCGCCAGCAGCTTGGGGACTAGCGGGAGGAAGAATGAGCAGTTCTTC.

The chain combines TRBV5-1 with TRBJ2-3; 7 bases match TRBD2. Trimming removed 4 bases from V and 1 base from J; junction bases left unmatched: 6. Germline V gene sequence: CDR1 SGHRS, CDR2 YFSETQ. The length of the CDR3 is 15 residues. DNA of the CDR3: TGCGCCAGCAGCCTACGGGGGGTGGGCACAGATACGCAGTATTTT. Residues: CASSLRGVGTDTQYF.

The gene calls are TRBV5-4 and TRBJ1-1; 7 bases line up with TRBD1. Looked up from germline, CDR1 is SGHNT and CDR2 is YYREEE (reference sequence). CDR3 length equals 14 residues. Trimming at V came to 2 bases and at J to 8 bases, leaving 9 bases not matched to a gene. Here the CDR3 DNA reads TGTGCCAGCAGCTTCGAAGGTGACAGGGCCGAAGCTTTCTTT. Translation: CASSFEGDRAEAFF.

V and J are TRBV7-2 and TRBJ2-3, with D possibly being TRBD2 (6 bases). The CDR3 consists of 14 residues. The V and J ends lost 5 bases and 0 bases respectively, with 9 bases between them. Germline CDR1 and CDR2: SGHTA and FQGNSA. The CDR3 DNA sequence: TGTGCCAGCAGCCGACTAGGAAGCACAGATACGCAGTATTTT. Translating it yields CASSRLGSTDTQYF.

This rearrangement joins TRBV4-2 to TRBJ2-3; 12 bases align to TRBD2. The V gene's germline CDR1 is LGHNA and CDR2 YNFKEQ. This CDR3 has 19 amino acids. The junction had 8 bases not matched to a gene; V was cut back by 0 bases and J by 1 base. The CDR3 sequence: CASSQDELAGGRGTDTQYF. The CDR3 DNA reads as TGTGCCAGCAGCCAAGATGAGCTAGCGGGGGGGCGTGGCACAGATACGCAGTATTTT.

The CDR3 bases are TGTGCCAGCAGTGGGTTAGGGGGATTTAAGTACTTC. Translating it yields CASSGLGGFKYF. The chain combines TRBV27 with TRBJ2-7, with D perhaps matching TRBD1 (6 bases). V was cut by 5 bases and J by 11 bases, with 16 bases left in between. The CDR3 extends over 12 amino acids. Germline values: CDR1 MNHEY, CDR2 SMNVEV (reference sequence).

V gene TRBV7-9 combines with J gene TRBJ2-1; 7 positions agree with TRBD2. Per germline, CDR1 SEHNR and CDR2 FQNEAQ (reference sequence). V lost 3 bases and J lost 8; bases outside the gene matches: 7. CDR3 length equals 14 residues. The CDR3 nucleotides are TGTGCCAGCAGCTTTGCGGGGGAGGCCGATGAGCAGTTCTTC. Translating it yields CASSFAGEADEQFF.

The genes are TRBV28 and TRBJ2-2, with TRBD1 matching 10 bases. This CDR3 spans 15 amino acids. Germline CDR1 reads MDHEN; CDR2 reads SYDVKM. V shed 7 bases, J shed 7 bases, and the junction held 9 bases outside the gene matches. CDR3: CASTYTGTGVGELFF. The DNA of the CDR3 is TGTGCCAGCACTTACACCGGGACAGGGGTCGGGGAGCTGTTTTTT.

The chain recombines TRBV12-5 with TRBJ2-3, with 9 bases aligning to TRBD1. The CDR3 has 16 residues. Trimming at V came to 5 bases and at J to 5 bases, leaving 11 bases not matched to a gene. Germline CDR1 is LGHNT and CDR2 is FRNRAP. CDR3 DNA sequence: TGTGCTAGTGGTGGGGGGACAGGGCACATGGGAGATACGCAGTATTTT. It specifies CASGGGTGHMGDTQYF.

V is TRBV19 and J is TRBJ2-5; 10 positions match TRBD1. The length of the CDR3 is 17 residues. V lost 5 bases and J lost 5; bases outside the gene matches: 14. In germline, CDR1 is LNHDA, CDR2 SQIVND (reference sequence). CDR3 coding DNA: TGTGCCAGTAGTGGAGACCGGGACAGGGGACGACGGGAGACCCAGTACTTC. It yields the protein CASSGDRDRGRRETQYF. The complete variable domain, with remaining parts taken from reference TRBV19 and TRBJ2-5, reads DGGITQSPKYLFRKEGQNVTLSCEQNLNHDAMYWYRQDPGQGLRLIYYSQIVNDFQKGDIAEGYSVSREKKESFPLTVTSAQKNPTAFYLCASSGDRDRGRRETQYFGPGTRLLVL.

The CDR3 sequence is CASATEGGNQPQHF. CDR3 in DNA: TGTGCCAGCGCGACTGAGGGAGGGAATCAGCCCCAGCATTTT. The chain links TRBV2 to TRBJ1-5, with D hard to call. Trimming cost V 8 bases and J 4 bases, with 15 bases left between them. The CDR3 runs to 14 residues. Germline CDR1 and CDR2: SNHLY and FYNNEI.

The chain employs TRBV6-6 and TRBJ2-5; 7 nucleotides agree with TRBD2. V shed 0 bases and J 3 bases; nucleotides not matched to a gene: 1. The CDR3 loop spans 14 amino acids. Per the germline V gene, CDR1 is MNHNY and CDR2 is SVGAGI (reference sequence). CDR3 DNA sequence: TGTGCCAGCAGTTACTCGGGGAGGGAAGAGACCCAGTACTTC. This translates into CASSYSGREETQYF.

This clone occurred a few times. The V gene is TRBV10-2, the J gene TRBJ1-1; D unresolved. Trimming stripped 6 bases from V and 4 bases from J, with 12 bases between. The CDR3 spans 13 residues. Germline V lookup: CDR1 WSHSY, CDR2 SAAADI. Written as DNA, the CDR3 is TGCGCCAGCAGAGAGACGAGTATCACTGAAGCTTTCTTT. Amino acids: CASRETSITEAFF.

The gene calls are TRBV19 and TRBJ1-5; maybe TRBD1 (5 bases). The CDR3 is made up of 15 amino acids. V was trimmed by 11 bases and J by 2 bases, leaving 19 bases between them. The germline CDR1 and CDR2 sequences are LNHDA and SQIVND (reference sequence). The CDR3 DNA follows: TGTGCCTCCCGGGATGGGGGGTCGGGCAATCAGCCCCAGCATTTT. As protein: CASRDGGSGNQPQHF.

The chain is built from TRBV18 and TRBJ2-1; the match to TRBD2 covers 8 bases. The CDR3 contains 17 residues. Germline values: CDR1 KGHSH, CDR2 LQKENI. V gave up 2 bases and J gave up 2 bases; unmatched junction bases: 8. The chain's CDR3 is CASSPSPGGGTYNEQFF. CDR3 bases: TGTGCCAGCTCACCATCCCCTGGCGGGGGGACCTACAATGAGCAGTTCTTC.

J is TRBJ2-4 and V is TRBV28; D is perhaps TRBD1 (6 bases). Trimming left V 7 bases short and J 2 bases short, with 15 bases between. Looked up from germline, CDR1 is MDHEN and CDR2 is SYDVKM. There are 15 residues in the CDR3. For the CDR3, the DNA is TGTGCCAGCACCCACTCACAGGGTTCCAAAAACATTCAGTACTTC. Translated: CASTHSQGSKNIQYF.